This TCR beta chain was documented in a study of blood T cell repertoires in COVID-19. Study at large: Material from acute and convalescent COVID-19 was sourced from the United States, Italy and Spain. Nucleic acid was either cDNA or gDNA, and it came from T cells, B-cell-depleted T cells, or PBMCs.

Original processing methods: Using reference gene primer amplification, nucleated cell counts were estimated. The data were produced by immunoSEQ multiplex PCR, yet TCRdb's version contains in-frame clones alone and is incomplete. V and J calls and clone size are as listed in that table; D and trimming were resolved from the DNA. The sample consists of some 90,000 clones, 65% to 90% of them appearing once. Germline CDR1 SGDLS, CDR2 YYNGEE. The CDR3 has 13 residues. V was clipped by 4 bases and J by 3 bases; unmatched bases: 2. The rearrangement links TRBV9 to TRBJ1-1; 8 bases are a match to TRBD1. This sequence was found in an elderly man with active or convalescent COVID-19. Sequenced input: peripheral blood. The CDR3 region is CASSSQGDTEAFF. CDR3 nucleotide sequence: TGTGCCAGCAGCTCACAGGGGGACACTGAAGCTTTCTTT. The complete variable domain, with remaining parts taken from reference TRBV9 and TRBJ1-1, reads DSGVTQTPKHLITATGQRVTLRCSPRSGDLSVYWYQQSLDQGLQFLIQYYNGEERAKGNILERFSAQQFPDLHSELNLSSLELGDSALYFCASSSQGDTEAFFGQGTRLTVV.